Listed below are T cell receptor beta chains from one sample, sequenced in a study of beta chain features in type 1 diabetes. Here immunoSEQ multiplex PCR was the method, and the copy in TCRdb shows in-frame clones only, minus some. The sample has 240,000 or so clones; about 15% are singletons. The sequenced sample was naive CD4+ T cells from blood. All receptors derive from a man younger than 45 with type 1 diabetes. Both conserved end residues are part of each CDR3. Fields, in order: D gene, clone size, J gene, V gene, CDR3 protein, CDR3 DNA. A D gene is named only where the DNA matches it firmly. Only some rows state a clone size, as once, few, many or a class for expanded clones.

>TRBD1|.|TRBJ2-1|TRBV7-2
CASSFDRGFHNEQFF
TGTGCCAGCAGCTTTGACAGGGGGTTCCACAATGAGCAGTTCTTC
>.|.|TRBJ1-1|TRBV19
CASSEQENTEAFF
TGTGCCAGTAGTGAACAGGAGAACACTGAAGCTTTCTTT
>TRBD1|.|TRBJ1-6|TRBV6-1
CASRGQGASPLHF
TGTGCCAGCAGGGGACAGGGGGCTTCACCCCTCCACTTT
>TRBD1|few|TRBJ2-7|TRBV7-9
CASSSGQGLLWEQYF
TGTGCCAGCAGCTCCGGACAGGGGCTATTGTGGGAGCAGTACTTC
>TRBD1|few|TRBJ2-3|TRBV18
CASSPPGGTGSPTQYF
TGTGCCAGCTCACCACCTGGAGGGACAGGCTCTCCTACGCAGTATTTT
>TRBD1|.|TRBJ1-4|TRBV7-2
CASRGQGGEKLFF
TGTGCCAGCAGAGGACAGGGTGGTGAAAAACTGTTTTTT
>.|few|TRBJ2-1|TRBV6-5
CASSEAGREQFF
TGTGCCAGCAGTGAAGCAGGGCGTGAGCAGTTCTTC
>TRBD1|few|TRBJ1-1|TRBV25-1
CASSLGQLNTEAFF
TGTGCCAGCAGTCTGGGACAGCTGAACACTGAAGCTTTCTTT
>.|few|TRBJ2-1|TRBV5-1
CASSYSTYNEQFF
TGCGCCAGCAGTTATAGTACCTACAATGAGCAGTTCTTC
>TRBD2|few|TRBJ2-5|TRBV30
CAWSGLAGGPETQYF
TGTGCCTGGAGTGGACTAGCGGGAGGCCCAGAGACCCAGTACTTC
>TRBD1|few|TRBJ2-2|TRBV27
CASSWTGGTGELFF
TGTGCCAGCAGCTGGACAGGGGGCACCGGGGAGCTGTTTTTT
>.|.|TRBJ2-2|TRBV5-4
CASSPEANTGELFF
TGTGCCAGCAGCCCCGAGGCAAACACCGGGGAGCTGTTTTTT
>.|.|TRBJ1-2|TRBV6-1
CASTETGRYYGYTF
TGTGCCAGCACCGAAACAGGGCGCTACTATGGCTACACCTTC
>.|few|TRBJ1-4|TRBV20-1
CSAEGGEKLFF
TGCAGTGCTGAAGGGGGAGAAAAACTGTTTTTT
>TRBD2|.|TRBJ2-7|TRBV5-4
CASSWETSAYEQYF
TGTGCCAGCAGCTGGGAGACTAGCGCCTACGAGCAGTACTTC
>TRBD2|few|TRBJ2-2|TRBV30
CAWSSGLAGARGTGELFF
TGTGCCTGGAGTTCGGGACTAGCGGGGGCACGGGGCACCGGGGAGCTGTTTTTT
>.|.|TRBJ2-1|TRBV5-6
CASSLVGMFYNEQFF
TGTGCCAGCAGCTTGGTCGGGATGTTCTACAATGAGCAGTTCTTC
>.|few|TRBJ1-4|TRBV6-5
CASSPRGPRSEKLFF
TGTGCCAGCAGTCCCCGCGGCCCCCGGTCTGAAAAACTGTTTTTT
>TRBD1|few|TRBJ1-2|TRBV5-4
CASRRTGGVGYTF
TGTGCCAGCAGACGGACAGGGGGCGTTGGCTACACCTTC
>TRBD2|few|TRBJ2-1|TRBV15
CATSRVRLAGGLNEQFF
TGTGCCACCAGCAGGGTTAGACTAGCGGGAGGACTCAATGAGCAGTTCTTC
>.|.|TRBJ2-5|TRBV20-1
CSARSQETQYF
TGCAGTGCTCGTTCCCAAGAGACCCAGTACTTC
>.|.|TRBJ2-5|TRBV7-9
CASSLGTAQETQYF
TGTGCCAGCAGCTTAGGGACAGCACAAGAGACCCAGTACTTC
>.|.|TRBJ2-2|TRBV12-5
CASGLGNTGELFF
TGTGCTAGTGGTCTCGGGAACACCGGGGAGCTGTTTTTT
>.|few|TRBJ2-5|TRBV2
CASSERTWYQETQYF
TGTGCCAGCAGTGAAAGGACTTGGTACCAAGAGACCCAGTACTTC
>.|few|TRBJ2-3|TRBV5-4
CASSLKGADTQYF
TGTGCCAGCAGCTTGAAGGGGGCAGATACGCAGTATTTT
>TRBD2|.|TRBJ2-1|TRBV2
CASSPPSGGAPNEQFF
TGTGCCAGCAGCCCCCCAAGCGGGGGGGCCCCCAATGAGCAGTTCTTC
>.|few|TRBJ1-2|TRBV14
CASSPRGGYYGYTF
TGTGCCAGCAGCCCGCGGGGTGGATACTATGGCTACACCTTC
>.|.|TRBJ2-3|TRBV18
CASSPRSSNTDTQYF
TGTGCCAGCTCACCGAGGAGCTCTAACACAGATACGCAGTATTTT
>.|few|TRBJ1-5|TRBV7-6
CASSLDQRQPQHF
TGTGCCAGCAGCTTAGATCAGCGCCAGCCCCAGCATTTT
>.|.|TRBJ2-5|TRBV6-5
CASSKQETQYF
TGTGCCAGCAGCAAACAAGAGACCCAGTACTTC
>TRBD2|few|TRBJ2-5|TRBV5-4
CASSLAGGAAETQYF
TGTGCCAGCAGCTTGGCCGGGGGGGCCGCAGAGACCCAGTACTTC
>TRBD2|few|TRBJ2-2|TRBV11-3
CASSFGTSGTGELFF
TGTGCCAGCAGCTTCGGGACTAGCGGGACCGGGGAGCTGTTTTTT
>.|.|TRBJ2-7|TRBV5-1
CASSYAGTSEEQYF
TGCGCCAGCAGCTACGCGGGGACTTCGGAGGAGCAGTACTTC